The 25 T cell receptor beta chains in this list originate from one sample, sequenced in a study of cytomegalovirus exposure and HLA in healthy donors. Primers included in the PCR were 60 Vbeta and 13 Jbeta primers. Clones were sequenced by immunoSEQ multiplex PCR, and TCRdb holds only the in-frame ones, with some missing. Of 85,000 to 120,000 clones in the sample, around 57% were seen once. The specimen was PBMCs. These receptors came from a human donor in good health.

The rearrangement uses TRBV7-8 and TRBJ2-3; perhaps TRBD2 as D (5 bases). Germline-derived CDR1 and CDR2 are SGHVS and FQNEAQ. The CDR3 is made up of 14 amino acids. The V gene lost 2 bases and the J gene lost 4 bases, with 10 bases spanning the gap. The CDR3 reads CASSLTSGPDTQYF. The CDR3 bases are TGTGCCAGCAGCTTAACCAGCGGTCCAGATACGCAGTATTTT.

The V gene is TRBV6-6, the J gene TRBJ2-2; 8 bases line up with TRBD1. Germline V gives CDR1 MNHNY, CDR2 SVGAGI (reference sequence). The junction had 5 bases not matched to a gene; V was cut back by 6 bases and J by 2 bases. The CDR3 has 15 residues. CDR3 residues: CASRTGVTNTGELFF. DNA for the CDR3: TGTGCCAGCAGGACAGGGGTTACTAACACCGGGGAGCTGTTTTTT.

DNA for the CDR3: TGTGCCAGCAGTTTCCGGGAGACCCAGTACTTC. Translated, it gives CASSFRETQYF. The chain recombines TRBV6-5 with TRBJ2-5; no reliable D call. Germline V gene lookup returns CDR1 MNHEY and CDR2 SVGAGI. The ends were cut back, 4 bases at V and 5 bases at J, with 5 bases in the middle. This CDR3 region has 11 residues.

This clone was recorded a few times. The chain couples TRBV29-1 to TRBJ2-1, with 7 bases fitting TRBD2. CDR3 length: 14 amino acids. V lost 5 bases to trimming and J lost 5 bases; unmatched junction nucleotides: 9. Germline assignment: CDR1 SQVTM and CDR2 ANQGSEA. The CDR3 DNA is TGCAGCGTTCTGGCGGGAGATTTAAACAATGAGCAGTTCTTC. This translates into CSVLAGDLNNEQFF.

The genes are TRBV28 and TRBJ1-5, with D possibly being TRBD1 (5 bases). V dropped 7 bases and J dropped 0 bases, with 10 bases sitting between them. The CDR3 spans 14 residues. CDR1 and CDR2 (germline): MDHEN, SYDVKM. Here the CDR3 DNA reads TGTGCCAGCATCCCCGACAGTAGCAATCAGCCCCAGCATTTT. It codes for CASIPDSSNQPQHF.

The CDR3 DNA reads as TGTGCCAGCAGCGAGCAGGCGGGACAAGAGACCCAGTACTTC. Protein: CASSEQAGQETQYF. The chain uses TRBV7-2 and TRBJ2-5; TRBD2 might be the D (6 bases). The CDR3 is 14 residues long. Germline values: CDR1 SGHTA, CDR2 FQGNSA. Between the trimmed V and J ends, which lost 5 bases and 2 bases, there was a span of 12 bases.

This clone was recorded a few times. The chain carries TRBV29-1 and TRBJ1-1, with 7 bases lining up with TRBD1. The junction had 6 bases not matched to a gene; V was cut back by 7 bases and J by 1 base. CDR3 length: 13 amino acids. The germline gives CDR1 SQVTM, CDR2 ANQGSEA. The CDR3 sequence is CSARDSANTEAFF. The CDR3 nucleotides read TGCAGCGCGCGGGACAGCGCGAACACTGAAGCTTTCTTT.

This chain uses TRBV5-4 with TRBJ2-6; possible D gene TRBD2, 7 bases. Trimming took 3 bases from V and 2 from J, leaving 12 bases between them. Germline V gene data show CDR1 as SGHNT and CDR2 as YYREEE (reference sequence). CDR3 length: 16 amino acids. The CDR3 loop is CASSSAGGPGANVLTF. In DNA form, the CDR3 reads TGTGCCAGCAGCTCGGCCGGGGGGCCTGGGGCCAACGTCCTGACTTTC.

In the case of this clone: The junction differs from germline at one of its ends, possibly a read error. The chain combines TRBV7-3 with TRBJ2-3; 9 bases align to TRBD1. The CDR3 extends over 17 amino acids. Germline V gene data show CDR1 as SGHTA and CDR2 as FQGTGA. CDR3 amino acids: CASSFLGTGGGTNTQYF. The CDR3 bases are TGTGCCAGCAGCTTCTTAGGTACAGGGGGCGGCACAAATACGCAGTATTTT.

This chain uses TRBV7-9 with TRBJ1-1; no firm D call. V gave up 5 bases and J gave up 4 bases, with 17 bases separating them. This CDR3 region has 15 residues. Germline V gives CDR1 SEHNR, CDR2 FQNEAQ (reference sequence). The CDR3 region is CASSRPLQTVTEAFF. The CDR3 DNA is TGTGCCAGCAGCCGACCTTTACAAACAGTCACTGAAGCTTTCTTT.

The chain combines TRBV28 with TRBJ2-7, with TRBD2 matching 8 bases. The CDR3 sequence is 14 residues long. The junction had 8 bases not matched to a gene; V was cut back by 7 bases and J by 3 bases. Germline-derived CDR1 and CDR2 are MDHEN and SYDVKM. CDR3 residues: CASNSGRVNYEQYF. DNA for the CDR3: TGTGCCAGCAACTCCGGGAGGGTCAACTACGAGCAGTACTTC.

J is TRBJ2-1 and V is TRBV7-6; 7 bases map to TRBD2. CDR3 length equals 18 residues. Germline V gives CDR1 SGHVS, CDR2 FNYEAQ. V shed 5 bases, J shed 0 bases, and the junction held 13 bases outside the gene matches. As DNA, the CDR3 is TGTGCCAGCAGCCCCACCCGTCTCGGGACTAACTCCTACAATGAGCAGTTCTTC. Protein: CASSPTRLGTNSYNEQFF.

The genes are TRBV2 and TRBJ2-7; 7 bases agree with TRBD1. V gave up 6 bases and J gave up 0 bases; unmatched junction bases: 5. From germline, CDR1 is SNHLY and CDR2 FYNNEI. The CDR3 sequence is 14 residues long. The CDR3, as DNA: TGTGCCAGCAGCCGACAGGGACCCTCCTACGAGCAGTACTTC. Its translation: CASSRQGPSYEQYF.

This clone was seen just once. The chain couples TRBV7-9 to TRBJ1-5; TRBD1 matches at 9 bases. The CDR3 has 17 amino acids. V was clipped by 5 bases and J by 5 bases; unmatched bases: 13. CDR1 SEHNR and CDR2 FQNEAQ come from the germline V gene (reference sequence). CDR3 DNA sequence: TGTGCCAGCAGCCCCTCGGTGGGGACAGGGCAAGATCAGCCCCAGCATTTT. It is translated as CASSPSVGTGQDQPQHF.

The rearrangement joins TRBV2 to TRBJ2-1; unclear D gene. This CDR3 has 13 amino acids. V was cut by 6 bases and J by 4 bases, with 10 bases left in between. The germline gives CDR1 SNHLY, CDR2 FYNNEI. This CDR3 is CASRAGVYNEQFF. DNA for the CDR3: TGTGCCAGCAGGGCAGGTGTGTACAATGAGCAGTTCTTC.

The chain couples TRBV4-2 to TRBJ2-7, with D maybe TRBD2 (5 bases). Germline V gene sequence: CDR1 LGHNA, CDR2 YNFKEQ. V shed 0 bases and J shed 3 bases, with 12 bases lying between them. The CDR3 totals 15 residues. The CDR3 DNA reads TGTGCCAGCAGCCAAGATCAAGCGGTTCTCTACGAGCAGTACTTC. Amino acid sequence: CASSQDQAVLYEQYF.

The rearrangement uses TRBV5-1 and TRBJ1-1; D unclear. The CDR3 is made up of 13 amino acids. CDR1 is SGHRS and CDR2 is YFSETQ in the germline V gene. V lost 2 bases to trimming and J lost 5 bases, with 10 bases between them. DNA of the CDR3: TGCGCCAGCAGCTTCGAGGGAAATACTGAAGCTTTCTTT. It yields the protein CASSFEGNTEAFF. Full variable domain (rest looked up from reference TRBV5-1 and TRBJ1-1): KAGVTQTPRYLIKTRGQQVTLSCSPISGHRSVSWYQQTPGQGLQFLFEYFSETQRNKGNFPGRFSGRQFSNSRSEMNVSTLELGDSALYLCASSFEGNTEAFFGQGTRLTVV.

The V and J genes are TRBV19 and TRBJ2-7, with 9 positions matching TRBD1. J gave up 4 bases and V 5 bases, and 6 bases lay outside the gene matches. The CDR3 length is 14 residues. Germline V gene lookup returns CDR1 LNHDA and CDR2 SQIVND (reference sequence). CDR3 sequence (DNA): TGTGCCAGTAGTGTACCGGGACAGGGATACGAGCAGTACTTC. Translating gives CASSVPGQGYEQYF.

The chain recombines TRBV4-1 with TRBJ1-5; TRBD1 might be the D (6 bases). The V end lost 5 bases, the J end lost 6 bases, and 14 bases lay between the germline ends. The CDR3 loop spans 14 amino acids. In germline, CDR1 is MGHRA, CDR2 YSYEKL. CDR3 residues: CASSDRFRGQPQHF. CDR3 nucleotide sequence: TGCGCCAGCAGCGACAGGTTTAGGGGTCAGCCCCAGCATTTT.

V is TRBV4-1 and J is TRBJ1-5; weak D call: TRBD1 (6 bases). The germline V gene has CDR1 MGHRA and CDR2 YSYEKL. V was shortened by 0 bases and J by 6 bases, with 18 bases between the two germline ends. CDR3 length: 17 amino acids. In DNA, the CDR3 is TGCGCCAGCAGCCAAGATCACCCCGGGGGCGGGGGTCAGCCCCAGCATTTT. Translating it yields CASSQDHPGGGGQPQHF.

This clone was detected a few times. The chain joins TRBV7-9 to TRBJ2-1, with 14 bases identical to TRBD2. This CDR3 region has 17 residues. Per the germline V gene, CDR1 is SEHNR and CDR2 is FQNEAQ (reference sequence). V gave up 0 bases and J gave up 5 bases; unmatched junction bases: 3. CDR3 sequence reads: CASSLAVTSGRDNEQFF. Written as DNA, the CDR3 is TGTGCCAGCAGCTTAGCGGTGACTAGCGGGAGGGACAATGAGCAGTTCTTC.

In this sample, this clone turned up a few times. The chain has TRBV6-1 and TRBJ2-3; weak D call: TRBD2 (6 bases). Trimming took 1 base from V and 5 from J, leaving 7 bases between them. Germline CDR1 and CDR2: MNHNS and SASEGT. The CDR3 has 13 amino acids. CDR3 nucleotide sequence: TGTGCCAGCAGTGAAGTGGGGGGAGATACGCAGTATTTT. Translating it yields CASSEVGGDTQYF.

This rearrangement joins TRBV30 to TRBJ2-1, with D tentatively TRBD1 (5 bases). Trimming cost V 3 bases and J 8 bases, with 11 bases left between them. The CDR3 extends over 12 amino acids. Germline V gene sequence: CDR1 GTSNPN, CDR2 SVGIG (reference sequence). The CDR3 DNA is TGTGCCTGGAGGGTAGGGGTGTATGAGCAGTTCTTC. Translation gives CAWRVGVYEQFF.

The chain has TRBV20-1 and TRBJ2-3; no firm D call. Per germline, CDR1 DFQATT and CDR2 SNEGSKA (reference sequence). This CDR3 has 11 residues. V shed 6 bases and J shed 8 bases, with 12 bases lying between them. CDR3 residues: CSAGGVGTQYF. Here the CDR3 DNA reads TGCAGTGCAGGCGGTGTCGGTACGCAGTATTTT.

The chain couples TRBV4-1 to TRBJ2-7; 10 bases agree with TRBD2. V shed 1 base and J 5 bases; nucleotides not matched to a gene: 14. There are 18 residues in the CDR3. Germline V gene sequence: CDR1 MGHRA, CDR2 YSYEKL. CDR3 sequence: CASSQVGLAGEGYHEQYF. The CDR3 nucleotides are TGCGCCAGCAGCCAAGTCGGTCTAGCGGGAGAGGGTTACCACGAGCAGTACTTC.